The 22 T cell receptor beta chains presented below share a single source sample, sequenced in a study of blood T cells in healthy people across ages (dated by TCRdb to the mid-2010s). Library method: 5' RACE. For sequencing, an Illumina HiSeq 2500 was employed. A second PCR of about 6 to 11 cycles was performed with a sample-barcoded 5' primer and a J-beta primer mix. The public reads were run again by TCRdb, first through fastp at Q25 and then through MiXCR, and only productive beta chains were kept. Identical CDR3 proteins give one entry, which carries the most common genes and DNA. Across this sample there are 1 million or so distinct CDR3 sequences, with 45% seen only once. Approximately 19% of the sample is taken by the ten largest. The sequenced material came from blood. The receptors were sampled from a woman aged 55-69 years in good health.

This clonotype was picked up a small number of times. This rearrangement joins TRBV29-1 to TRBJ2-1; TRBD2 aligns across 13 bases. In germline, CDR1 is SQVTM, CDR2 ANQGSEA. The CDR3 extends over 15 amino acids. Trimming took 3 bases from V and 2 from J; bases not matched to a gene: 1. The CDR3 protein is CSVEGLAGPYNEQFF. For the CDR3, the DNA is TGCAGCGTTGAGGGACTAGCGGGGCCCTACAATGAGCAGTTCTTC.

This clonotype came up many times. V usage is TRBV7-2 and J usage is TRBJ2-1; D is undetermined. Germline-derived CDR1 and CDR2 are SGHTA and FQGNSA. The CDR3 length is 13 residues. V dropped 6 bases and J dropped 7 bases, with 13 bases sitting between them. In DNA form, the CDR3 reads TGTGCCAGCAGTTTGGTGGGTGGGAATGAGCAGTTCTTC. Its translation: CASSLVGGNEQFF.

V is TRBV19 and J is TRBJ2-6, with a tentative D call TRBD1 (5 bases). Trimming stripped 5 bases from V and 0 bases from J, with 8 bases between. This CDR3 contains 15 residues. CDR1 and CDR2 (germline): LNHDA, SQIVND (reference sequence). The CDR3 sequence is CASSYRISGANVLTF. CDR3 DNA: TGTGCCAGTAGTTACAGGATCTCTGGGGCCAACGTCCTGACTTTC.

The V call is TRBV20-1, the J call TRBJ2-7; 8 nucleotides agree with TRBD1. V shed 2 bases, J shed 4 bases, and the junction held 10 bases outside the gene matches. There are 15 residues in the CDR3. The germline gives CDR1 DFQATT, CDR2 SNEGSKA (reference sequence). The CDR3 nucleotides read TGCAGTGCTAGAAATTCCGGACAGGGAAGTTACGAGCAGTACTTC. It yields the protein CSARNSGQGSYEQYF.

This clonotype showed up just once. The junction shows a germline mismatch at one end, possibly a read error. The rearrangement joins TRBV9 to TRBJ2-5, with 7 bases aligning to TRBD1. CDR1 and CDR2 from the germline V gene are SGDLS and YYNGEE. The CDR3 runs to 14 residues. This chain's CDR3 is CVSTTQGLGETQYF. In DNA, the CDR3 is TGTGTCAGCACCACACAGGGGTTAGGGGAGACCCAGTACTTC.

The chain uses TRBV11-2 and TRBJ2-3; D is undetermined. Germline V gene sequence: CDR1 SGHAT, CDR2 FQNNGV. This CDR3 comprises 16 residues. V lost 1 base, J lost 6 bases, and 17 bases lay in between. This chain's CDR3 is CASSLARSPTRDTQYF. The CDR3 region has the DNA TGTGCCAGCAGCTTAGCCCGGTCCCCAACCAGGGATACGCAGTATTTT.

In its sample, this clonotype was seen many times. The chain uses TRBV27 and TRBJ2-4, with 9 bases lining up with TRBD1. The germline gives CDR1 MNHEY, CDR2 SMNVEV (reference sequence). After removal of 2 bases from V and 0 bases from J, the junction contained 11 bases not matched to a gene. The CDR3 covers 19 residues. The CDR3 region is CASSLTIGQGSLAKNIQYF. The CDR3 nucleotides read TGTGCCAGCAGTTTAACTATCGGACAGGGGTCACTAGCCAAAAACATTCAGTACTTC.

The V and J genes are TRBV6-1 and TRBJ1-6; no clear D. V dropped 7 bases and J dropped 14 bases, with 15 bases sitting between them. The germline CDR1 and CDR2 sequences are MNHNS and SASEGT. The length of the CDR3 is 12 residues. The CDR3 loop is CASTEFTGALHF. CDR3 DNA: TGTGCCAGCACCGAGTTCACCGGAGCCCTCCACTTT.

The chain has TRBV12-5 and TRBJ1-4, with TRBD1 matching 8 bases. CDR3 length: 17 amino acids. With V trimmed by 3 bases and J by 2 bases, 8 bases remained unmatched. Germline lookup yields CDR1 LGHNT and CDR2 FRNRAP. The CDR3 DNA reads TGTGCTAGTGGTTTCAGCAACCGGGACAGGACTAATGAAAAACTGTTTTTT. This codes for CASGFSNRDRTNEKLFF.

The chain uses TRBV18 and TRBJ2-1; 8 bases line up with TRBD2. J lost 4 bases, V lost 1 base, and 15 bases had no gene match. Germline CDR1 reads KGHSH; CDR2 reads LQKENI. This CDR3 region has 19 residues. In DNA form, the CDR3 reads TGTGCCAGCTCACCACTGTCGCTAGCGGGCGGAGCAACTTACAATGAGCAGTTCTTC. This sequence encodes CASSPLSLAGGATYNEQFF.

This sequence joins TRBV27 and TRBJ1-1; D uncertain. The CDR3 has 16 amino acids. Germline assignment: CDR1 MNHEY and CDR2 SMNVEV (reference sequence). V was cut by 0 bases and J by 1 base, with 12 bases left in between. CDR3 coding DNA: TGTGCCAGCAGTTTATCGAGGACGCCGGGGAACACTGAAGCTTTCTTT. This sequence encodes CASSLSRTPGNTEAFF.

With respect to this clonotype: A much more abundant neighbour one base away suggests this may be a read error. The chain links TRBV6-6 to TRBJ2-1, with D hard to call. Germline V gene sequence: CDR1 MNHNY, CDR2 SVGAGI (reference sequence). The CDR3 runs 13 residues. The CDR3 region is CASASSSYDEQFF. In DNA, the CDR3 is TGTGCCAGCGCAAGCAGCTCCTACGATGAGCAGTTCTTC.

This clonotype was counted a few times. This chain links TRBV20-1 with TRBJ2-1, with 12 bases identical to TRBD1. V was pared by 6 bases and J by 5 bases, with 5 bases of the junction left unmatched. The CDR3 contains 14 residues. Germline V gives CDR1 DFQATT, CDR2 SNEGSKA (reference sequence). This CDR3 reads CSARGDRGHNEQFF. The DNA of the CDR3 is TGCAGTGCCCGGGGGGACAGGGGGCACAATGAGCAGTTCTTC.

V gene TRBV20-1 combines with J gene TRBJ1-1; D gene uncertain. CDR3 length: 15 amino acids. V was pared by 1 base and J by 0 bases, with 12 bases between. The V gene's germline CDR1 is DFQATT and CDR2 SNEGSKA (reference sequence). CDR3 nucleotide sequence: TGCAGTGCTAGAGTTAGGGCAGCTATGAACACTGAAGCTTTCTTT. Its protein product is CSARVRAAMNTEAFF.

This chain uses TRBV10-3 with TRBJ2-7, with TRBD1 matching 9 bases. This CDR3 comprises 15 residues. Germline values: CDR1 ENHRY, CDR2 SYGVKD. V was pared by 0 bases and J by 2 bases, with 2 bases of the junction left unmatched. The DNA for the CDR3 is TGTGCCATCAGTGAGTCGGGACAGGGCCCCTACGAGCAGTACTTC. Protein: CAISESGQGPYEQYF.

The chain uses TRBV20-1 and TRBJ1-5; D remains ambiguous. The V gene lost 5 bases and the J gene lost 3 bases, with 20 bases spanning the gap. The CDR3 has 16 residues. CDR1 and CDR2 from the germline V gene are DFQATT and SNEGSKA (reference sequence). The CDR3, as DNA: TGCAGTGCTTATCGCTCACCTCTGGGATTCAATCAGCCCCAGCATTTT. Encoded protein: CSAYRSPLGFNQPQHF.

The chain employs TRBV11-2 and TRBJ2-7, with no clear D. Between the trimmed V and J ends, which lost 5 bases and 1 base, there was a span of 9 bases. Germline loops: CDR1 SGHAT, CDR2 FQNNGV. This CDR3 comprises 13 residues. The DNA for the CDR3 is TGTGCCAGCAGCGGCTCTCTGTCCTACGAGCAGTACTTC. Translating gives CASSGSLSYEQYF.

The chain employs TRBV13 and TRBJ2-1; unclear D gene. The CDR3 consists of 15 residues. CDR1 PRHDT and CDR2 FYEKMQ come from the germline V gene (reference sequence). The V and J ends lost 3 bases and 3 bases respectively, with 12 bases between them. CDR3 nucleotide sequence: TGTGCCAGCAGCTTGAGTATCTCCAGCTACAATGAGCAGTTCTTC. Its protein product is CASSLSISSYNEQFF.

The rearrangement joins TRBV2 to TRBJ1-2, with TRBD1 as a possible D gene (5 bases). V lost 8 bases and J 4 bases, leaving 8 bases between the germline ends. Germline loops: CDR1 SNHLY, CDR2 FYNNEI. The CDR3 is made up of 11 amino acids. CDR3 protein: CASGDPYGYTF. For the CDR3, the DNA is TGTGCCAGCGGGGACCCCTATGGCTACACCTTC.

The gene calls are TRBV4-1 and TRBJ2-1; no firm D call. This CDR3 has 15 residues. Germline V gene data show CDR1 as MGHRA and CDR2 as YSYEKL. V lost 0 bases and J 4 bases, leaving 10 bases between the germline ends. CDR3 nucleotide sequence: TGCGCCAGCAGCCAAGACCCCGACACATACAATGAGCAGTTCTTC. This codes for CASSQDPDTYNEQFF.

The chain couples TRBV3-1 to TRBJ1-1, with D possibly TRBD1 on 5 matching bases. Germline CDR1 is LGHDT and CDR2 is YNNKEL (reference sequence). The CDR3 has 17 amino acids. Trimming left V 2 bases short and J 4 bases short, with 20 bases between. The CDR3 nucleotides read TGTGCCAGCAGCCAACTTATGTCGGGGCACGGGGTCACTGAAGCTTTCTTT. As protein: CASSQLMSGHGVTEAFF.

The chain carries TRBV12-3 or TRBV12-4 and TRBJ2-1; 9 nucleotides line up with TRBD2. J lost 5 bases, V lost 6 bases, and 8 bases had no gene match. This CDR3 has 15 amino acids. CDR3 DNA sequence: TGTGCCAGCAGGCCCACTAGCGGGCTGGACAATGAGCAGTTCTTC. Protein: CASRPTSGLDNEQFF.